This TCR beta chain was captured in a study of blood T cell repertoires in COVID-19. Study at large: From the United States, Italy and Spain came samples of acute and convalescent COVID-19. PBMCs, B-cell-depleted T cells, or T cells provided the cDNA or gDNA that made up the material.

Per the study methods: Quantification of nucleated cells was approximated via reference gene primer amplification. Profiled with immunoSEQ multiplex PCR; TCRdb holds only in-frame clones, not every one. D and trimming come from the DNA, and the V and J calls and clone size come from that table. The sample shows 200,000 to 250,000 clones, 70% to 90% of them seen only once. The CDR3 is made up of 14 amino acids. Germline V gene data show CDR1 as SGHVS and CDR2 as FQNEAQ. Trimming cost V 1 base and J 6 bases, with 10 bases left between them. The sample consisted of peripheral blood. The J gene is TRBJ1-5, the V gene TRBV7-8; D possibly corresponds to TRBD1 (5 bases). The sequence came from a man younger than 35 with active or convalescent COVID-19. CDR3 loop: CASSLGRDFQPQHF. CDR3 coding DNA: TGTGCCAGCAGCTTAGGGAGGGACTTTCAGCCCCAGCATTTT.